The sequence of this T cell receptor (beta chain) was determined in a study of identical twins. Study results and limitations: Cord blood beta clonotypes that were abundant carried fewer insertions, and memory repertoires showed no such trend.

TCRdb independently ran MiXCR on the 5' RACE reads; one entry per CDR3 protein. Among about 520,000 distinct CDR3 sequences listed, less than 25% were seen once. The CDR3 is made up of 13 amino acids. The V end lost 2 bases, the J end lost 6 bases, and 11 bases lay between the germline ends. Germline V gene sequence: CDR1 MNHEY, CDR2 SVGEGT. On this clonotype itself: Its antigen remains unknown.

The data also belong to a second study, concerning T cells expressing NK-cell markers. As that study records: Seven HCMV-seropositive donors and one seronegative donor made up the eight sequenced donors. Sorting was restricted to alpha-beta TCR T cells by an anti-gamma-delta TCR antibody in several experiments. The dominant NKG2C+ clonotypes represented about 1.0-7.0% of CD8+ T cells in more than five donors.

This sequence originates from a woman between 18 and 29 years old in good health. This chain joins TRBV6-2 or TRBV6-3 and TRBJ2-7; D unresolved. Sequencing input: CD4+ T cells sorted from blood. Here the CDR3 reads CASSYKGSGEQYF. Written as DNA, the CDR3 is TGTGCCAGCAGTTACAAGGGATCAGGCGAGCAGTACTTC.